The 3 T cell receptor beta chains below come from one sample, sequenced in a study of T cell responses to AZD1222 COVID-19 vaccine. Measured with immunoSEQ multiplex PCR; TCRdb has only the in-frame clones, and not every one. The table has 250,000 to 300,000 clones, 90% to 95% seen once. The sample here was peripheral blood, taken 28 days after the second AZD1222 dose. The receptor source for this set is an adult who received the AZD1222 COVID-19 vaccine.

This chain uses TRBV7-2 with TRBJ2-5; D may be TRBD2 (5 bases). V was clipped by 5 bases and J by 3 bases, with 13 bases between them. Germline-derived CDR1 and CDR2 are SGHTA and FQGNSA. The CDR3 consists of 14 residues. The CDR3 loop is CASSPAGYKETQYF. CDR3 bases: TGTGCCAGCAGCCCCGCGGGCTATAAAGAGACCCAGTACTTC.

This chain joins TRBV29-1 and TRBJ1-5; TRBD1 is a possible D gene (5 bases). V dropped 5 bases and J dropped 0 bases, with 14 bases sitting between them. The CDR3 length is 15 residues. Germline V gene lookup returns CDR1 SQVTM and CDR2 ANQGSEA. The CDR3 coding sequence is TGCAGCGTTACCACCGGGGCTTATAGCAATCAGCCCCAGCATTTT. Translated: CSVTTGAYSNQPQHF.

The chain carries TRBV5-6 and TRBJ1-5; tentatively, D is TRBD1 (6 bases). This CDR3 has 14 amino acids. V was clipped by 3 bases and J by 2 bases, with 9 bases between them. Germline-derived CDR1 and CDR2 are SGHDT and YYEEEE. The CDR3 DNA sequence: TGTGCCAGCAGCTACAGGGTCGGCAATCAGCCCCAGCATTTT. This encodes CASSYRVGNQPQHF.